These 8 T cell receptor beta chains originate from one sample sequenced in a study of cytomegalovirus exposure and HLA in healthy donors. The PCR made use of 60 Vbeta and 13 Jbeta primers. Clones were read by immunoSEQ multiplex PCR, and TCRdb kept only the in-frame ones, dropping some. Of over 150,000 clones in the sample, around 80% were seen once. The sample comprised PBMCs. These receptors were obtained from a man in his forties in good health and CMV-seronegative.

This clone was counted between two and nine times. The genes are TRBV9 and TRBJ1-3, with a weak D call TRBD1 (5 bases). Germline loops: CDR1 SGDLS, CDR2 YYNGEE. The ends were cut back, 0 bases at V and 4 bases at J, with 20 bases in the middle. There are 18 residues in the CDR3. CDR3 sequence reads: CASSVAPGARAGGNTIYF. In DNA form, the CDR3 reads TGTGCCAGCAGCGTAGCTCCCGGGGCGAGGGCGGGAGGAAACACCATATATTTT. Full variable domain (rest looked up from reference TRBV9 and TRBJ1-3): DSGVTQTPKHLITATGQRVTLRCSPRSGDLSVYWYQQSLDQGLQFLIQYYNGEERAKGNILERFSAQQFPDLHSELNLSSLELGDSALYFCASSVAPGARAGGNTIYFGEGSWLTVV.

This chain joins TRBV19 and TRBJ2-7, with 8 nucleotides matching TRBD2. The trim removed 6 bases at V and 3 bases at J, leaving 10 bases unmatched. This CDR3 contains 15 residues. CDR1 and CDR2 from the germline V gene are LNHDA and SQIVND (reference sequence). For the CDR3, the DNA is TGTGCCAGTAGCCCAGGGTCGGGGGGGCTCTACGAGCAGTACTTC. This codes for CASSPGSGGLYEQYF.

This clone was picked up a small number of times. J is TRBJ2-7 and V is TRBV27, with 7 nucleotides matching TRBD1. This CDR3 region has 15 residues. V lost 3 bases to trimming and J lost 5 bases; unmatched junction nucleotides: 10. Germline V gene sequence: CDR1 MNHEY, CDR2 SMNVEV (reference sequence). CDR3 DNA sequence: TGTGCCAGCAGTTTGGGCCAGACAGGGAACCACGAGCAGTACTTC. It translates to CASSLGQTGNHEQYF.

The V gene is TRBV10-3, the J gene TRBJ2-5; 7 bases are a match to TRBD1. V lost 0 bases to trimming and J lost 5 bases; unmatched junction nucleotides: 6. The CDR3 runs to 15 residues. Per the germline V gene, CDR1 is ENHRY and CDR2 is SYGVKD. The CDR3 DNA is TGTGCCATCAGTGAGTCAGGGGGCTTAGGCGAGACCCAGTACTTC. Its translation is CAISESGGLGETQYF.

The table lists this clone with a count of one. The V and J genes are TRBV6-1 and TRBJ1-5; 7 bases line up with TRBD1. The CDR3 length is 18 residues. V shed 4 bases and J 7 bases; nucleotides not matched to a gene: 19. Germline V gene sequence: CDR1 MNHNS, CDR2 SASEGT. As DNA, the CDR3 is TGTGCCAGCAGTGCGAAATTCCCGGGGACAGACACGGGCCAGCCCCAGCATTTT. Its translation: CASSAKFPGTDTGQPQHF.

This chain uses TRBV27 with TRBJ1-1; TRBD1 matches 7 bases. Germline V CDR1 and CDR2: MNHEY, SMNVEV (reference sequence). CDR3 length equals 15 residues. The V segment lost 1 base and the J segment 1 base; nucleotides outside the gene matches: 3. The CDR3 here is CASSLLGQANTEAFF. CDR3 DNA sequence: TGTGCCAGCAGTTTATTAGGACAGGCGAACACTGAAGCTTTCTTT.

The chain combines TRBV10-3 with TRBJ2-7; 7 nucleotides align to TRBD1. Trimming took 6 bases from V and 4 from J; bases not matched to a gene: 9. Germline V gene lookup returns CDR1 ENHRY and CDR2 SYGVKD. This CDR3 comprises 14 residues. The CDR3 region is CAISGQAIGYEQYF. For the CDR3, the DNA is TGTGCCATCAGCGGACAGGCTATTGGGTACGAGCAGTACTTC.

The rearrangement links TRBV5-1 to TRBJ2-7; tentatively, D is TRBD2 (6 bases). The CDR3 contains 14 residues. The germline CDR1 and CDR2 sequences are SGHRS and YFSETQ. V lost 0 bases to trimming and J lost 2 bases, with 9 bases between them. This chain's CDR3 is CASSLDPGAYEQYF. The CDR3, as DNA: TGCGCCAGCAGCTTGGATCCGGGGGCCTACGAGCAGTACTTC. The variable domain in full, with the rest retrieved from reference TRBV5-1 and TRBJ2-7, is KAGVTQTPRYLIKTRGQQVTLSCSPISGHRSVSWYQQTPGQGLQFLFEYFSETQRNKGNFPGRFSGRQFSNSRSEMNVSTLELGDSALYLCASSLDPGAYEQYFGPGTRLTVT.